The T cell receptor (beta chain) under discussion was sequenced for a study of beta chain features in type 1 diabetes. On the study more broadly: There was similarity between patients and healthy donors in age, gender and cell yields. Sorted cell examination encompassed about 110,000,000 cells across all samples. Study results and limitations: In all four CD4+ subsets, TCRB CDR3 length was significantly, moderately reduced in type 1 diabetes. A closer apparent resemblance between naive, central memory and Treg TCRB repertoires was seen in patients than in healthy donors.

J gave up 6 bases and V 8 bases, and 8 bases lay outside the gene matches. From germline, CDR1 is SGHTA and CDR2 FQGNSA. This CDR3 comprises 14 residues. Regarding this clone: Its target is not known.

Sorted CD4+ subsets: naive, central memory, regulatory, stem cell-like memory (CD45RO/CCR7/CD25/CD127/CD95/CD27 panel). Sequencing targeted expressed TCRB transcripts, as all isolated RNA had been reverse transcribed. Sequencing was performed with immunoSEQ multiplex PCR; in TCRdb, only in-frame clones are kept and a portion is missing. Of under 300,000 clones listed, approximately 14% are singletons. This sequence joins TRBV7-2 and TRBJ2-2; 8 bases are shared with TRBD1. The sequencing input was naive CD4+ T cells from blood. The sequence was obtained from a man between 25 and 39 years old with type 1 diabetes. CDR3 bases: TGTGCCAGCGGTCAACAGGACAGGGCCGGGGAGCTGTTTTTT. The encoded protein is CASGQQDRAGELFF. Together with reference TRBV7-2 and TRBJ2-2, the CDR3 gives the full variable domain: GAGVSQSPSNKVTEKGKDVELRCDPISGHTALYWYRQSLGQGLEFLIYFQGNSAPDKSGLPSDRFSAERTGGSVSTLTIQRTQQEDSAVYLCASGQQDRAGELFFGEGSRLTVL.